This T cell receptor (beta chain) emerged from a study of T cells in Graves' hyperthyroidism and ophthalmopathy. Looking at the study overall: Peripheral blood samples were taken at initial diagnosis, prior to any treatment.

RNA transcripts were the template for amplifying TCR beta CDR3 regions. First-round RT-PCR of the TCR CDR3 relied on the HTBI primer set. A single record per CDR3 protein comes from TCRdb applying MiXCR to the multiplex PCR reads. Among more than 500,000 distinct CDR3 sequences listed, approximately 15% were seen once. Graves' hyperthyroidism was deemed stable given no ophthalmopathy progression within 18 months. With 0 bases removed from V and 0 bases from J, the gap between germline ends came to 14 bases. The CDR3 length is 16 residues. Germline loops: CDR1 DFQATT, CDR2 SNEGSKA (reference sequence).

Sequences were obtained from blood. The chain recombines TRBV20-1 with TRBJ1-1, with D possibly matching TRBD1 (5 bases). This clonotype was sampled from a woman in her forties with Graves' hyperthyroidism. CDR3 DNA: TGCAGTGCTAGAGATCTGCAGGGAGGTGTGAACACTGAAGCTTTCTTT. Translation: CSARDLQGGVNTEAFF.